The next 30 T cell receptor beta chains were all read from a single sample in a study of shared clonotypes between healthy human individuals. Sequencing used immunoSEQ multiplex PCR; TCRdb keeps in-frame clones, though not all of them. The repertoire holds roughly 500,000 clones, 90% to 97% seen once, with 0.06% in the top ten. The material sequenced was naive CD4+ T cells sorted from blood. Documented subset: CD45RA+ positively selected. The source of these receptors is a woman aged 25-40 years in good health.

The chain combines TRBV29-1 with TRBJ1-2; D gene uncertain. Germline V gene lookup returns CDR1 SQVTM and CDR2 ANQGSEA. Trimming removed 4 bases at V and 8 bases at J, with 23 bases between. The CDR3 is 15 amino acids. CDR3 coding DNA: TGCAGCGTTGTCGGGTTAAGCCAGACGGCGGGGGGCTACACCTTC. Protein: CSVVGLSQTAGGYTF.

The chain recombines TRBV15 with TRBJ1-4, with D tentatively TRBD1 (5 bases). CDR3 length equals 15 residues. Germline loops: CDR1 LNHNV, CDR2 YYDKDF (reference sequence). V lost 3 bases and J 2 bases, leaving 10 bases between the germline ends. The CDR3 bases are TGTGCCACCAGCAGTATTGGGGGTACTAATGAAAAACTGTTTTTT. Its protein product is CATSSIGGTNEKLFF. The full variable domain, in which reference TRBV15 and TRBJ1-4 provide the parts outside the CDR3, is DAMVIQNPRYQVTQFGKPVTLSCSQTLNHNVMYWYQQKSSQAPKLLFHYYDKDFNNEADTPDNFQSRRPNTSFCFLDIRSPGLGDTAMYLCATSSIGGTNEKLFFGSGTQLSVL.

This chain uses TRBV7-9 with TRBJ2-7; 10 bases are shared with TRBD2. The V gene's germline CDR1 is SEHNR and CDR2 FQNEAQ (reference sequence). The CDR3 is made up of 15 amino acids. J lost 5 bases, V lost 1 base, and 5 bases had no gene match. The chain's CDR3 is CASSLGAGGVNEQYF. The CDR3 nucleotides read TGTGCCAGCAGCTTAGGAGCGGGAGGGGTTAACGAGCAGTACTTC.

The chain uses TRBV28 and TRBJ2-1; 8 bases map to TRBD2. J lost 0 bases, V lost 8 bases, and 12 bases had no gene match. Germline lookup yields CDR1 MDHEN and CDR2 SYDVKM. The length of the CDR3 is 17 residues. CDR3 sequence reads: CASPPLAAHFSYNEQFF. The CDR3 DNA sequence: TGTGCCAGCCCGCCACTAGCGGCTCACTTCTCCTACAATGAGCAGTTCTTC.

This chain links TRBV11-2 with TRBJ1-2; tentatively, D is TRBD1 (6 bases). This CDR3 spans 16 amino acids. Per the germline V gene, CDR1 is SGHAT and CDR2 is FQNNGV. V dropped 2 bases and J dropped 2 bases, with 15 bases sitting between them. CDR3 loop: CASSLTAGVGNYGYTF. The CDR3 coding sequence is TGTGCCAGCAGCTTAACCGCAGGGGTTGGGAACTATGGCTACACCTTC.

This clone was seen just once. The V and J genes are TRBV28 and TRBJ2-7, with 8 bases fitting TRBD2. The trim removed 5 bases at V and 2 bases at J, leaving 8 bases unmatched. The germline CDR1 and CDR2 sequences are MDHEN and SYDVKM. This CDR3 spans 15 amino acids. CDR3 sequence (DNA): TGTGCCAGCAGTCAAGCGGGAGCTCCCACCTACGAGCAGTACTTC. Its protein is CASSQAGAPTYEQYF.

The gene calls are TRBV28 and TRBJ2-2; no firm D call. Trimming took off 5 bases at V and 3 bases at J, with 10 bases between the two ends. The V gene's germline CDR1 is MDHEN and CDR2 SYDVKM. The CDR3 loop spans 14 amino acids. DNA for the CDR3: TGTGCCAGCAGTCACCTCGAATACACCGGGGAGCTGTTTTTT. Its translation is CASSHLEYTGELFF.

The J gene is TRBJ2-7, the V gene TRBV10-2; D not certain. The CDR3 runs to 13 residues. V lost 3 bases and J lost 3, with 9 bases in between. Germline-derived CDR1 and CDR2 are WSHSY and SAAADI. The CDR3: CASSERADYEQYF. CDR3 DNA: TGCGCCAGCAGTGAAAGGGCAGACTACGAGCAGTACTTC.

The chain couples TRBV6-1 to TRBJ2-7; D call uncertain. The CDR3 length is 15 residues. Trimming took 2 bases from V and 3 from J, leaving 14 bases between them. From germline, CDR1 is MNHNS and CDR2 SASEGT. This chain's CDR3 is CASSEFMAEYYEQYF. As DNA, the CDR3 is TGTGCCAGCAGTGAATTTATGGCGGAATACTACGAGCAGTACTTC.

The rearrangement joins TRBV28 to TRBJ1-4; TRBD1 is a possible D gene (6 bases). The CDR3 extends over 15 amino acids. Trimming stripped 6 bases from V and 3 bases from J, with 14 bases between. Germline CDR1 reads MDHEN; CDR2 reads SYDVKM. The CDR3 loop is CASRQGNWANEKLFF. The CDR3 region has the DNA TGTGCCAGCAGGCAGGGGAATTGGGCTAATGAAAAACTGTTTTTT.

CDR3 in DNA: TGTGCCAGCAGCTTAATGCCCCGTTTGGGCACAGATACGCAGTATTTT. This sequence encodes CASSLMPRLGTDTQYF. V usage is TRBV7-9 and J usage is TRBJ2-3; D not resolved. The V end lost 2 bases, the J end lost 1 base, and 13 bases lay between the germline ends. The germline V gene has CDR1 SEHNR and CDR2 FQNEAQ (reference sequence). This CDR3 region has 16 residues.

The CDR3: CAWRRLRTDSYEQYF. Here the CDR3 DNA reads TGTGCCTGGAGGAGATTAAGGACAGATTCCTACGAGCAGTACTTC. The rearrangement joins TRBV30 to TRBJ2-5, with D possibly being TRBD1 (6 bases). TRBJ2-7 explains the end of the DNA better; the J call may be wrong. CDR3 size: 15 residues. From germline, CDR1 is GTSNPN and CDR2 SVGIG (reference sequence).

Here the CDR3 DNA reads TGTGCCAGCAGTGAGTCTAATGAAAAACTGTTTTTT. This gives the protein CASSESNEKLFF. The chain joins TRBV25-1 to TRBJ1-4; no clear D gene. The CDR3 spans 12 residues. V was shortened by 3 bases and J by 3 bases, with 2 bases between the two germline ends. The germline gives CDR1 MGHDK, CDR2 SYGVNS.

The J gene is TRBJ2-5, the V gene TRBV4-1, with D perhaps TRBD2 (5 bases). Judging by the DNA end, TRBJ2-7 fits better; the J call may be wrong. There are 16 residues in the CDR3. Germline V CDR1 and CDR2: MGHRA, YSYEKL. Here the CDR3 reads CASSQVYRRGNYEQYF. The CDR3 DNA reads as TGCGCCAGCAGCCAAGTTTACCGTCGGGGAAACTACGAGCAGTACTTC.

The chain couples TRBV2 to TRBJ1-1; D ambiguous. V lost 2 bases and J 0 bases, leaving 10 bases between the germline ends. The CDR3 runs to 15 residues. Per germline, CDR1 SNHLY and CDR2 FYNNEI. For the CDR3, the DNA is TGTGCCAGCAGTGAACCGACACCGCTGAACACTGAAGCTTTCTTT. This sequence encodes CASSEPTPLNTEAFF.

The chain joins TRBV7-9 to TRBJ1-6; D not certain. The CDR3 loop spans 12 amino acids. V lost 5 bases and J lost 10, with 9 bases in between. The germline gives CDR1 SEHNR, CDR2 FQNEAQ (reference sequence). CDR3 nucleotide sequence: TGTGCCAGCAGCCTTGGTGGCTCACCCCTCCACTTT. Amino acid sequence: CASSLGGSPLHF.

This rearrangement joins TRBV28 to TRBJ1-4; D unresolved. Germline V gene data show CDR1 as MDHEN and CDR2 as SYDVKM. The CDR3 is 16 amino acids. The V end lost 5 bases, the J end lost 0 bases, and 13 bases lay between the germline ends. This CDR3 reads CASSPQNRATNEKLFF. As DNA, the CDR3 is TGTGCCAGCAGTCCCCAAAACCGTGCAACTAATGAAAAACTGTTTTTT.

The CDR3 protein is CATSSSSWHNEQFF. As DNA, the CDR3 is TGTGCCACCAGCAGCAGTTCGTGGCACAATGAGCAGTTCTTC. The chain carries TRBV15 and TRBJ2-1; D not certain. The V end lost 3 bases, the J end lost 5 bases, and 11 bases lay between the germline ends. There are 14 residues in the CDR3. Per germline, CDR1 LNHNV and CDR2 YYDKDF (reference sequence).

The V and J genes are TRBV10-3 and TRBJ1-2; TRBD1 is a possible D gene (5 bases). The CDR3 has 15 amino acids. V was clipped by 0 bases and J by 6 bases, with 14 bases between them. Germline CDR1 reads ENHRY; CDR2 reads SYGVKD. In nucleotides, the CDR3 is TGTGCCATCAGTGAGTCGGGGACCACTAGGGATGGCTACACCTTC. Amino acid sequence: CAISESGTTRDGYTF.

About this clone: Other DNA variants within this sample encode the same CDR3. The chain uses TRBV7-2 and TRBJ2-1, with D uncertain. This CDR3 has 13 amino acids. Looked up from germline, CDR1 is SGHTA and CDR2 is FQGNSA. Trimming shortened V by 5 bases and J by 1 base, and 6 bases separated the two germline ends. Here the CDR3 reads CASSLRSYNEQFF. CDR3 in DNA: TGTGCCAGCAGCCTGCGGTCCTACAATGAGCAGTTCTTC.

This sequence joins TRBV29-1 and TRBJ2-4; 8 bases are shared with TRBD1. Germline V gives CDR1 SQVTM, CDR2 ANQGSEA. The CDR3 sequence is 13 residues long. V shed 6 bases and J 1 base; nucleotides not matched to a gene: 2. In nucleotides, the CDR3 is TGCAGCGTAGGGGACAGGGCCAAAAACATTCAGTACTTC. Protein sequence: CSVGDRAKNIQYF.

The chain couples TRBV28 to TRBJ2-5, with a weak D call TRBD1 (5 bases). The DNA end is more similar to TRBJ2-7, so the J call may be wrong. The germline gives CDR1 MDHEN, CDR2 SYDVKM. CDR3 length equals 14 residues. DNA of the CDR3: TGTGCCAGCAGTTCATCCCCCAGGGCCTACGAGCAGTACTTC. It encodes CASSSSPRAYEQYF.

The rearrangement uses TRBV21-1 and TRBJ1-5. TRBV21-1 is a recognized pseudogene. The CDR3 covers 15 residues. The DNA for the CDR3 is TGTGCCAGCAGCCGACGGGCGGGTAGCAATCAGCCCCAGCATTTT. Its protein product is CASSRRAGSNQPQHF.

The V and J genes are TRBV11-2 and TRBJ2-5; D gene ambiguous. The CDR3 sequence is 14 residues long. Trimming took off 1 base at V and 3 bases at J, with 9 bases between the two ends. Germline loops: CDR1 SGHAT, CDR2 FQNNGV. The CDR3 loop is CASSLVRPEETQYF. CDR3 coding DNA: TGTGCCAGCAGCTTAGTTCGGCCGGAAGAGACCCAGTACTTC.

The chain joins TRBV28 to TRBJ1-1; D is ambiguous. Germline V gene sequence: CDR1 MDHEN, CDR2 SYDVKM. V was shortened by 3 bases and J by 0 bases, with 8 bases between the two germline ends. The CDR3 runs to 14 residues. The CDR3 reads CASSFPALNTEAFF. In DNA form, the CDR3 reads TGTGCCAGCAGTTTCCCCGCCTTGAACACTGAAGCTTTCTTT.

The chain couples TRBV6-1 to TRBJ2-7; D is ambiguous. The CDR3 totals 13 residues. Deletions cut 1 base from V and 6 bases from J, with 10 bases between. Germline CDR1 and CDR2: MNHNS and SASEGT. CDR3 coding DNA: TGTGCCAGCAGTGAAGAGCCCGGGCCCGAGCAGTACTTC. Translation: CASSEEPGPEQYF.

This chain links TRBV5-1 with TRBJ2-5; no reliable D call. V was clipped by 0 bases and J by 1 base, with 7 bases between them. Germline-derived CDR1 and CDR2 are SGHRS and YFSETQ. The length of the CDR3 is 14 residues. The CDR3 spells CASSLGASQETQYF. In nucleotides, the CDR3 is TGCGCCAGCAGCTTGGGGGCTTCCCAAGAGACCCAGTACTTC.

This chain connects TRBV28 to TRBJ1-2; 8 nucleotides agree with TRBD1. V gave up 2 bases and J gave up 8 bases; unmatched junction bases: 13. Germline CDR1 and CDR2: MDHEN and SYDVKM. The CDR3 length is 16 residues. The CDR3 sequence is CASSLGTGWGLGGYTF. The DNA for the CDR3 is TGTGCCAGCAGTTTAGGGACAGGTTGGGGCTTAGGCGGCTACACCTTC.

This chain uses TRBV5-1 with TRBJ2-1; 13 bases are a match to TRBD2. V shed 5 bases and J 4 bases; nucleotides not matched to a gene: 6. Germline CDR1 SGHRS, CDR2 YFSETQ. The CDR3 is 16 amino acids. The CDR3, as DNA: TGCGCCAGCAGAAAACTAGCGGGAGGGATGTACAATGAGCAGTTCTTC. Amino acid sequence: CASRKLAGGMYNEQFF.

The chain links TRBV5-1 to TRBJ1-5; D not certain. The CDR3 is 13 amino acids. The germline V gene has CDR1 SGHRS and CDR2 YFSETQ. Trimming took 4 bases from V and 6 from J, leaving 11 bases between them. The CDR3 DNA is TGCGCCAGCAGCAAGAACGGCCTTCAGCCCCAGCATTTT. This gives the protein CASSKNGLQPQHF.